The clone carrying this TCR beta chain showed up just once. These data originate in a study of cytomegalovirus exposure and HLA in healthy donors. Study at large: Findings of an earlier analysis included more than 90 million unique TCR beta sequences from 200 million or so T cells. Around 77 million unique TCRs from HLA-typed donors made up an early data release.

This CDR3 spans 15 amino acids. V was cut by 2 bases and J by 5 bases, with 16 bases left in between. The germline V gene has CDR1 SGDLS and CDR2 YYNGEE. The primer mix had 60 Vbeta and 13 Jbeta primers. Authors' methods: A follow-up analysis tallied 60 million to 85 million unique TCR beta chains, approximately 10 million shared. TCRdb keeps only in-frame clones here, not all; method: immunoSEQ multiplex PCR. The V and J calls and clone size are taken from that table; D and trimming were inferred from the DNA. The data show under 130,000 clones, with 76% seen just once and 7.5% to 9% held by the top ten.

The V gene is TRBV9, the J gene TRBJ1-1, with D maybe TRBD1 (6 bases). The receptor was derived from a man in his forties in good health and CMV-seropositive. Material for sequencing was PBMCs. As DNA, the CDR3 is TGTGCCAGCAGCGTCAACCCGGCAGGGGTTACTGAAGCTTTCTTT. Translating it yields CASSVNPAGVTEAFF.